This is a list of T cell receptor beta chains from one sample in a study of blood T cell repertoires in COVID-19. The repertoire was sequenced with immunoSEQ multiplex PCR; TCRdb's copy has only in-frame clones and lacks some. Of some 190,000 clones in the sample, about 90% were seen once. Sequenced material: peripheral blood. The origin of the receptors is a man younger than 35 with active or convalescent COVID-19. Both conserved end residues are part of each CDR3. Fields, in order: clone size, D gene, J gene, V gene, CDR3 protein, CDR3 DNA. A D gene is named only where the DNA matches it firmly. Clone size is shown for a subset of rows, as once, few, many or a class of expanded clone.

.	.	TRBJ1-3	TRBV16	CASSPYSHTGNGNTIYF	TGTGCCAGCAGCCCCTACAGTCACACAGGGAACGGAAACACCATATATTTT
.	.	TRBJ1-5	TRBV6-6	CASSYGGNSNQPQHF	TGTGCCAGCAGTTACGGGGGGAATAGCAATCAGCCCCAGCATTTT
few	TRBD1	TRBJ1-1	TRBV19	CASSSQGALWDTEAFF	TGTGCCAGTAGCTCTCAGGGGGCGCTTTGGGACACTGAAGCTTTCTTT
.	.	TRBJ2-7	TRBV4-1	CASSQSDRSYEQYF	TGCGCCAGCAGCCAGTCAGACAGATCCTACGAGCAGTACTTC
.	.	TRBJ1-2	TRBV27	CASSLHTGLRGYTF	TGTGCCAGCAGTTTACATACAGGGTTGCGGGGCTACACCTTC
.	TRBD1	TRBJ1-5	TRBV11-2	CASSVGTGRGQPQHF	TGTGCCAGCAGCGTAGGGACAGGGCGTGGTCAGCCCCAGCATTTT
.	.	TRBJ1-1	TRBV5-6	CASSLVKGGTEAFF	TGTGCCAGCAGCTTGGTCAAGGGGGGGACTGAAGCTTTCTTT
.	TRBD1	TRBJ1-2	TRBV13	CASSPTGQGGGYTF	TGTGCCAGCAGCCCGACCGGACAGGGAGGTGGCTACACCTTC
.	TRBD2	TRBJ2-2	TRBV7-2	CASRPKAGGNTGELFF	TGTGCCAGCAGGCCCAAGGCGGGAGGGAACACCGGGGAGCTGTTTTTT
few	.	TRBJ1-2	TRBV7-9	CASSSGGFGGYTF	TGTGCCAGCAGCTCGGGGGGATTTGGCGGCTACACCTTC